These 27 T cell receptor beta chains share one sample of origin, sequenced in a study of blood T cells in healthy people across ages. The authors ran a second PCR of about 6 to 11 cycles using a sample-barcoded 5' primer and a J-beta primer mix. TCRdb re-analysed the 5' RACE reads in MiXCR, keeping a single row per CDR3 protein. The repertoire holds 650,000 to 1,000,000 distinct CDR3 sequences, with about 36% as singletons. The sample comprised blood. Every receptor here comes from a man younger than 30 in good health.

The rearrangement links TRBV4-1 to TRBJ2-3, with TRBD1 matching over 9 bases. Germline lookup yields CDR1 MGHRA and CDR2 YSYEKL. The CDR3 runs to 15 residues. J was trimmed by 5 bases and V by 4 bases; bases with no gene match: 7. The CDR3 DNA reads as TGCGCCAGCAGCCGCCGGGACAGGGAGCAAGATACGCAGTATTTT. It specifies CASSRRDREQDTQYF.

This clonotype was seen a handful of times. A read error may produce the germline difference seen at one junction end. The CDR3 bases are TGTGCTAGCAGCTTAGGGACAGCCACCGGGGAGCTGTTTTTT. Translating gives CASSLGTATGELFF. This chain links TRBV7-7 with TRBJ2-2; 7 positions match TRBD1. CDR1 is SSHAT, CDR2 FNYEAQ, per germline (reference sequence). The CDR3 has 14 amino acids.

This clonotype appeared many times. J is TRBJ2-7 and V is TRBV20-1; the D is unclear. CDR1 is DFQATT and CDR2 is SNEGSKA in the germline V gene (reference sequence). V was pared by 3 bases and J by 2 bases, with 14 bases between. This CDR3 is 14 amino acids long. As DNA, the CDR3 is TGCAGTGCTAGGGTTTCCTACGAGACCTACGAGCAGTACTTC. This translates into CSARVSYETYEQYF.

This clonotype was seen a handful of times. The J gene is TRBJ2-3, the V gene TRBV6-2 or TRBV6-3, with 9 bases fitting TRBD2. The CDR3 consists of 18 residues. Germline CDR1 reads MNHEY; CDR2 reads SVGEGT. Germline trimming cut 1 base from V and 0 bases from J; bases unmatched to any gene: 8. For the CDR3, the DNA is TGTGCCAGCAGTTACTACCTAGCGGGGCAAACTAGCACAGATACGCAGTATTTT. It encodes CASSYYLAGQTSTDTQYF.

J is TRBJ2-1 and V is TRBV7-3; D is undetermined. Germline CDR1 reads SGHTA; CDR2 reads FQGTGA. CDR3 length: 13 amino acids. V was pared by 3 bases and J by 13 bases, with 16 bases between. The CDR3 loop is CASSFGYQETQFF. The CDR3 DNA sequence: TGTGCCAGCAGCTTTGGGTACCAAGAGACCCAGTTCTTC.

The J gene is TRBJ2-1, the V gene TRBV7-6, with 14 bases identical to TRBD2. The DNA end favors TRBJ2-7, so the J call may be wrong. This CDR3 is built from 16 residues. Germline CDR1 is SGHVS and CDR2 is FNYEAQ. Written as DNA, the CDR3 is TGTGCCAGCAGCACGGGACTAGCGGGAGTTCGGGATGAGCAGTACTTC. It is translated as CASSTGLAGVRDEQYF.

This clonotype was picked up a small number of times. CDR3: CASSSSPNRVSGDTQYF. The DNA of the CDR3 is TGCGCCAGCAGCTCCTCCCCGAACAGGGTCAGCGGAGATACGCAGTATTTT. The rearrangement uses TRBV5-1 and TRBJ2-3, with a tentative D call TRBD1 (6 bases). CDR1 is SGHRS, CDR2 YFSETQ, per germline. Trimming removed 3 bases at V and 5 bases at J, with 22 bases between. The CDR3 is 17 residues long.

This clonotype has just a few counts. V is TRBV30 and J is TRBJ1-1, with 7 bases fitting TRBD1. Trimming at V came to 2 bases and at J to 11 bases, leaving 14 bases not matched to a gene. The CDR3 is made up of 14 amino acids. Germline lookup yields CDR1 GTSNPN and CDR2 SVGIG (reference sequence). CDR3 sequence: CAWSLTPSDRRAFF. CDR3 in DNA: TGTGCCTGGAGTCTTACTCCTTCGGACAGGAGGGCTTTCTTT. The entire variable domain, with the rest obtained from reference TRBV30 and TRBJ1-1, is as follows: SQTIHQWPATLVQPVGSPLSLECTVEGTSNPNLYWYRQAAGRGLQLLFYSVGIGQISSEVPQNLSASRPQDRQFILSSKKLLLSDSGFYLCAWSLTPSDRRAFFGQGTRLTVV.

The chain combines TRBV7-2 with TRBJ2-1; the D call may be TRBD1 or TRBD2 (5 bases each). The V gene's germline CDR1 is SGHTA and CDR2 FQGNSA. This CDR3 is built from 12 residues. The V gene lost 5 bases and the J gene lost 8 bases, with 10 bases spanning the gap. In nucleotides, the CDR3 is TGTGCCAGCAGCCGCTGGGGGTATGAGCAGTTCTTC. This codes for CASSRWGYEQFF.

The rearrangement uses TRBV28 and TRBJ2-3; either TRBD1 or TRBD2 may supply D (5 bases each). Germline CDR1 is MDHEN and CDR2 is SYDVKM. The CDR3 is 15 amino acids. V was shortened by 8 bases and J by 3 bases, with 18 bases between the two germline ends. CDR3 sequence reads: CASRDLTMETDTQYF. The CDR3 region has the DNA TGTGCCAGCCGGGACCTCACGATGGAAACAGATACGCAGTATTTT.

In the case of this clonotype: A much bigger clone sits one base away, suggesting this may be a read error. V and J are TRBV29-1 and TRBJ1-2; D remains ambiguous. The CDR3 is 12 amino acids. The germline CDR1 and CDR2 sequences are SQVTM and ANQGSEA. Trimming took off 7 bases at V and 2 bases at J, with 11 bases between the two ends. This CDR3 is CSALSANYGYTF. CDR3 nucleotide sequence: TGCAGCGCTCTTTCAGCAAACTATGGCTACACCTTC.

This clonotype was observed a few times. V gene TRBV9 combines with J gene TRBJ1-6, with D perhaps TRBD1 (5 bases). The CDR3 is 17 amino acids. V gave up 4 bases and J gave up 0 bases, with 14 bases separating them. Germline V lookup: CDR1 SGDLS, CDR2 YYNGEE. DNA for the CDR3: TGTGCCAGCAGCCCCCACGGGACGGGCTCCTATAATTCACCCCTCCACTTT. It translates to CASSPHGTGSYNSPLHF.

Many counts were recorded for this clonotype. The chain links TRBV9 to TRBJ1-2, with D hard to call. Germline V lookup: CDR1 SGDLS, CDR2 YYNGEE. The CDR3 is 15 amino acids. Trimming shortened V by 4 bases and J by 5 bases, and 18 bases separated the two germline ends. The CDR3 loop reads CASSTIKGGGYGYTF. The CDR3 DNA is TGTGCCAGCAGCACCATAAAGGGAGGAGGTTATGGCTACACCTTC.

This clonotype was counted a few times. The CDR3 DNA is TGTGCCAGCAGTTACGCAGGCGAAGGCTACACCTTC. It encodes CASSYAGEGYTF. V and J are TRBV6-2 or TRBV6-3 and TRBJ1-2, with D unclear. The CDR3 spans 12 residues. V was shortened by 2 bases and J by 8 bases, with 9 bases between the two germline ends. Germline V lookup: CDR1 MNHEY, CDR2 SVGEGT.

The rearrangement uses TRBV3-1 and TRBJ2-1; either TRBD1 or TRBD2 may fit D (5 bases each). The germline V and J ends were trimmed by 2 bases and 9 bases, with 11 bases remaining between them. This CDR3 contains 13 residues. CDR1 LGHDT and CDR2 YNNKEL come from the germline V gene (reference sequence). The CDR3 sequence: CASSQSRGSEQFF. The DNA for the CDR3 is TGTGCCAGCAGCCAATCGAGGGGATCTGAGCAGTTCTTC.

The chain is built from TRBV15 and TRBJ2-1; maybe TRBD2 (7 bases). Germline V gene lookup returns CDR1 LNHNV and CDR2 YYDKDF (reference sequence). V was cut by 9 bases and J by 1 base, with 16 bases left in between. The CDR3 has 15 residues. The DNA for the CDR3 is TGTGCCACGGGGGGGCAGGGAGGGTCCTACAATGAGCAGTTCTTC. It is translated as CATGGQGGSYNEQFF.

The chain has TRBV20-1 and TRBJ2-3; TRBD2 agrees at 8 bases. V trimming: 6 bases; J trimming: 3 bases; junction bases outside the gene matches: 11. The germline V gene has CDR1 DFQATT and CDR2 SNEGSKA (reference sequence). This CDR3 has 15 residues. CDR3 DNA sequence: TGCAGTGCCCCGGGCGAGCGGGGGAGGACAGATACGCAGTATTTT. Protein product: CSAPGERGRTDTQYF.

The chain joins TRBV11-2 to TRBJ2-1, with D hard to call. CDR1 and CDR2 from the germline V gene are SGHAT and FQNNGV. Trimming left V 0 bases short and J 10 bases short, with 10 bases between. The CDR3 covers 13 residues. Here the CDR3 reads CASSLELAGEQFF. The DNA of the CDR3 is TGTGCCAGCAGCTTAGAGTTAGCTGGCGAGCAGTTCTTC.

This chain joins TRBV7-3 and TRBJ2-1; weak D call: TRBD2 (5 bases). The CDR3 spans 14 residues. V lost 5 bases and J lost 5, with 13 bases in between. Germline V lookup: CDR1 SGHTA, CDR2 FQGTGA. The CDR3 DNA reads TGTGCCAGCAGCCCGTCGGACTCAAACAATGAGCAGTTCTTC. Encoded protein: CASSPSDSNNEQFF.

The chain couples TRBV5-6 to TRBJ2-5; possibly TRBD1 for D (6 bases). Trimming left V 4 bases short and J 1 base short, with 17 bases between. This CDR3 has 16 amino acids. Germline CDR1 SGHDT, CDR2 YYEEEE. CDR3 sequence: CASSALERTVQETQYF. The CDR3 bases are TGTGCCAGCAGCGCCCTAGAGAGGACAGTCCAAGAGACCCAGTACTTC.

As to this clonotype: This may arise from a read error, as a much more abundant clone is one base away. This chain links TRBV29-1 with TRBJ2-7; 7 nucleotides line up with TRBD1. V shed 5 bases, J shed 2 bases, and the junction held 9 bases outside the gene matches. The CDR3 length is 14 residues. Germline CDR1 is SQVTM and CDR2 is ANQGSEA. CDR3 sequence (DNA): TGCAGCGTTCAATTGGGGGACAGCCCCTACGAGCAGTACTTC. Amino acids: CSVQLGDSPYEQYF.

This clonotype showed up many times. The CDR3 reads CASSPGRTSTDTQYF. The CDR3 DNA reads TGTGCCAGCTCACCGGGGAGAACTAGCACAGATACGCAGTATTTT. The V and J genes are TRBV18 and TRBJ2-3, with D possibly being TRBD2 (5 bases). V dropped 3 bases and J dropped 0 bases, with 10 bases sitting between them. CDR1 and CDR2 from the germline V gene are KGHSH and LQKENI. CDR3 length: 15 residues.

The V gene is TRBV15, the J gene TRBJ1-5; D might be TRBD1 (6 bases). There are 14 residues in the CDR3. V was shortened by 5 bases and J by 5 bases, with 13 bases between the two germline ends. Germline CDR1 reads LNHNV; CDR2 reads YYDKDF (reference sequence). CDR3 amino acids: CATSLDRTDQPQHF. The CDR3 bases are TGTGCCACCAGCTTGGACAGAACGGATCAGCCCCAGCATTTT.

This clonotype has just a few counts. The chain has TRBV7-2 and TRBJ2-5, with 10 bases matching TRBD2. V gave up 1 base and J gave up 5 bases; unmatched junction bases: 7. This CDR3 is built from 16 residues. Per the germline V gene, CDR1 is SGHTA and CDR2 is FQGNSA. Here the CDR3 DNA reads TGTGCCAGCAGCTTAGACCGAGCGGGGGGGCCGGAGACCCAGTACTTC. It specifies CASSLDRAGGPETQYF. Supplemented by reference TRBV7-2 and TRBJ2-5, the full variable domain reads GAGVSQSPSNKVTEKGKDVELRCDPISGHTALYWYRQSLGQGLEFLIYFQGNSAPDKSGLPSDRFSAERTGGSVSTLTIQRTQQEDSAVYLCASSLDRAGGPETQYFGPGTRLLVL.

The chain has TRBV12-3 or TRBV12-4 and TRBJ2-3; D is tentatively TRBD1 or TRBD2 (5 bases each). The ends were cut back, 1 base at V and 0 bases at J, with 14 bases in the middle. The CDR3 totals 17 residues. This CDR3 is CASSLGPGRGSTDTQYF. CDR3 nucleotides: TGTGCCAGCAGTTTAGGCCCGGGACGAGGGAGCACAGATACGCAGTATTTT.

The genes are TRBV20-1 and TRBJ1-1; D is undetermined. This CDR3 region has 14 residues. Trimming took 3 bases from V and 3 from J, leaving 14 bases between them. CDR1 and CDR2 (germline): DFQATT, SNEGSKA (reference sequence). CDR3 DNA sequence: TGCAGTGCTAGTATCCCCAGTCGGGACACTGAAGCTTTCTTT. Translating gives CSASIPSRDTEAFF.

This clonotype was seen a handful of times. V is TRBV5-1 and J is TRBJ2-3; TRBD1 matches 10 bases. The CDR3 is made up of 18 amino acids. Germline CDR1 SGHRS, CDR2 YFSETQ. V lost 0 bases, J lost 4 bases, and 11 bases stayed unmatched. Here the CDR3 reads CASSLDGTGVPGADTQYF. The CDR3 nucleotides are TGCGCCAGCAGCTTGGATGGGACAGGGGTTCCGGGTGCAGATACGCAGTATTTT.